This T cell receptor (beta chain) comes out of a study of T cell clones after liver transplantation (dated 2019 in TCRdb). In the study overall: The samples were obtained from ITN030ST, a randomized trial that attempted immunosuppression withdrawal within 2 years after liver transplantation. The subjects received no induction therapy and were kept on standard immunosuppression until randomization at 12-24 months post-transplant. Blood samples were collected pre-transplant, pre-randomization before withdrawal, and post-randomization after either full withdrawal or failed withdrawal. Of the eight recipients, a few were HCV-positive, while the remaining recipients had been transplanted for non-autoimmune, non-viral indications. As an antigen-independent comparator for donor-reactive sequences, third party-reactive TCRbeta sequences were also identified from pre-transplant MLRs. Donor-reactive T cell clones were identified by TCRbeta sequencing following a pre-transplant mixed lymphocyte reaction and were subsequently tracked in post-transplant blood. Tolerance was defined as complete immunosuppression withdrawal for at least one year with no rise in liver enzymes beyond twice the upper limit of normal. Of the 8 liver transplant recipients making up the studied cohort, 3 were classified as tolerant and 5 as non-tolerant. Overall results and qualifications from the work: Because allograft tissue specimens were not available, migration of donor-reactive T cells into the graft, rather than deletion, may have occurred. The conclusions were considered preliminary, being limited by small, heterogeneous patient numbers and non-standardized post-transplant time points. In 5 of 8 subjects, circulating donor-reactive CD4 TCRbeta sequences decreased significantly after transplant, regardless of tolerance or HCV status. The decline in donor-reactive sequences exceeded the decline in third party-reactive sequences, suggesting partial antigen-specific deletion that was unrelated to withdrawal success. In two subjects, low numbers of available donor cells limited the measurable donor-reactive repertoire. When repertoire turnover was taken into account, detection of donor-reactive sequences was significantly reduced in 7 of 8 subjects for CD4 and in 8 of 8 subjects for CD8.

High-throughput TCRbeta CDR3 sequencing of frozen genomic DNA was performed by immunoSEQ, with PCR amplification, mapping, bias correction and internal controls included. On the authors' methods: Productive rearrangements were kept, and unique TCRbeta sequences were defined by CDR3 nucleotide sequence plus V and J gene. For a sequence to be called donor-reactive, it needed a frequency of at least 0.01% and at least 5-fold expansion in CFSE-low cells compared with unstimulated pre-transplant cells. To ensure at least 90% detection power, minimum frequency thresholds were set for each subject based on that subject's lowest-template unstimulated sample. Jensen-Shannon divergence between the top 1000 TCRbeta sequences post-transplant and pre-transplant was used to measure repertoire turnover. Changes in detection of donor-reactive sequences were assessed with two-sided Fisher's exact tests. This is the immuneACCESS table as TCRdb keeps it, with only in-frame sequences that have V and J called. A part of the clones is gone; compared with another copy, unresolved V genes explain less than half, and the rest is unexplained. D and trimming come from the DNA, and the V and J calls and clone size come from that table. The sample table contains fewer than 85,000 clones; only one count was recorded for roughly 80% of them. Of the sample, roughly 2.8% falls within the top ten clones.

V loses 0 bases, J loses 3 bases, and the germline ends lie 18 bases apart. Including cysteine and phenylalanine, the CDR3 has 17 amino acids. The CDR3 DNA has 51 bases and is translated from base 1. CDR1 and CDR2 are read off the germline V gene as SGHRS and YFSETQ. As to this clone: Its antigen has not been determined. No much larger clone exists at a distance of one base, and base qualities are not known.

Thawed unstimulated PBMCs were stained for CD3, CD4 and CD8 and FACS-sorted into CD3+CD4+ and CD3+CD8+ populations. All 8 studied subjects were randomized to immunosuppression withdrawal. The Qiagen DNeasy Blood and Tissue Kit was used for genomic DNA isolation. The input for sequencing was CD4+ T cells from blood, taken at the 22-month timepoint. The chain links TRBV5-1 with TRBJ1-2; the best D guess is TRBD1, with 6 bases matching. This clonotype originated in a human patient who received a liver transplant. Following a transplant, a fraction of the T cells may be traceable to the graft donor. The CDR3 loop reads CASSLGRQVLGDYGYTF. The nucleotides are TGCGCCAGCAGCTTGGGCCGACAGGTTTTGGGTGACTATGGCTACACCTTC.